The entry below describes one TCR beta chain. Germline CDR1 and CDR2: LGHDT and YNNKEL (reference sequence). The CDR3 runs to 18 residues. J lost 2 bases, V lost 1 base, and 13 bases had no gene match. Authors' methods: Cell counts per sample came from amplifying reference gene primers. Method: immunoSEQ multiplex PCR; TCRdb's copy keeps in-frame clones and lacks some. D and trimming come from the DNA, and the V and J calls and clone size come from that table. In the table there are 200,000 or so clones, approximately 78% of which are singletons. This specimen belongs to a study of blood T cell repertoires in COVID-19. About the study: Samples taken during acute and convalescent COVID-19 were collected in the United States, Italy and Spain. T cells, B-cell-depleted T cells, or PBMCs provided the cDNA or gDNA that served as material.

Source material: peripheral blood. The genes are TRBV3-1 (or the pseudogene TRBV3-2) and TRBJ1-2; TRBD1 aligns across 7 bases. The TCR originated in a woman older than 75 with acute or convalescent COVID-19. This CDR3 is CASSQAQGGTANNYGYTF. The DNA of the CDR3 is TGTGCCAGCAGCCAAGCGCAAGGGGGGACAGCTAACAACTATGGCTACACCTTC.